This T cell receptor (beta chain) was identified during a study of T-cell reconstitution after alpha-beta-depleted transplantation in children. This clonotype has more than one count but fewer than ten. What it recognizes is unknown. Findings of the study overall: Among T cells one year after transplant, newly produced cells accounted for most counts and diversity. Reportedly, only several hundred clones from non-depleted graft cells drove alpha-beta T-cell counts at about two months. At day 60, the high TCRbeta diversity found in some patients originated from recipient T cells and thymic progenitors that had survived.

The CDR3 covers 13 residues. The germline CDR1 and CDR2 sequences are SQVTM and ANQGSEA. Trimming took 4 bases from V and 7 from J; bases not matched to a gene: 4. Researchers prepared the TCRbeta library using unique molecular identifiers, the study reports. TCRdb independently ran MiXCR on the PCR reads; one entry per CDR3 protein. There are 130,000 or so distinct CDR3 sequences in the sample; about 9.6% occur only once, and under 30% lies in the top ten. The starting material was PBMCs, mostly from graft donor cells, obtained 180 days after TCRalphabeta/CD19-depleted stem cell transplant. The chain links TRBV29-1 to TRBJ2-1, with 10 bases matching TRBD2. This receptor was obtained from a girl under three years old who had a stem cell transplant for combined immunodeficiency, so the T cells may come from the graft donor. CDR3 bases: TGCAGCGTTGGGGGACTAGCGAGGAATGAGCAGTTCTTC. Residues: CSVGGLARNEQFF.